A selection of T cell receptor beta chains follows, all from one sample in a study of blood T cell repertoires in COVID-19. Assay: immunoSEQ multiplex PCR; the TCRdb copy retains only in-frame clones and omits some. The table lists approximately 390,000 clones, 70% to 90% of them singletons. Material: PBMCs or T cells enriched from blood (not recorded which). These receptors were obtained from a woman aged 40 to 50 with acute COVID-19. Both conserved end residues are trimmed from each CDR3.

>TRBJ2-3|TRBV3-1/TRBV3-2
ASRRTSGATQY
>TRBJ1-3|TRBV6-5
ASSLNSQGNTIY
>TRBJ1-2|TRBV6-5
ASSRDSYGYT
>TRBJ1-1|TRBV7-6
ASSLVGTGGNTEAF
>TRBJ1-1|TRBV30
AWVRGQVEAF
>TRBJ1-6|TRBV5-1
ASSAGTGGSPLH
>TRBJ2-7|TRBV15
ATSTTQGRSYDEQY
>TRBJ1-4|TRBV11-2
ASSPGWIGEKLF
>TRBJ1-2|TRBV7-9
ASSLPLTGIGGYT
>TRBJ2-7|TRBV9
ASSPRPVLGAPTYEQY
>TRBJ1-1|TRBV30
AWSPRTLLNTEAF
>TRBJ1-1|TRBV11-3
ASSRQGGTEAF
>TRBJ2-1|TRBV11-2
ASSPTGSVRGNEQF
>TRBJ2-2|TRBV6-5
ASSYSNRGRDGELF
>TRBJ1-6|TRBV7-8
ASSILSAGNSPLH
>TRBJ2-1|TRBV27
ASSLRRNEQF